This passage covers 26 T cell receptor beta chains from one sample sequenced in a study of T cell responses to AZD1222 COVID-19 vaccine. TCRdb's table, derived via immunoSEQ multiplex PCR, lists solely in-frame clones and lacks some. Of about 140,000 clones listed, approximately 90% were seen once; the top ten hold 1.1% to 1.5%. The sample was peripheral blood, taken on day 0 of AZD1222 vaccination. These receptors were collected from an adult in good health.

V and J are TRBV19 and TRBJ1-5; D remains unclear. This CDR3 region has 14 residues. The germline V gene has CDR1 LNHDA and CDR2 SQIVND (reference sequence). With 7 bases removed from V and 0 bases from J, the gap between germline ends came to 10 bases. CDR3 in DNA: TGTGCCAGTACACGCTCCTATAGCAATCAGCCCCAGCATTTT. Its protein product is CASTRSYSNQPQHF.

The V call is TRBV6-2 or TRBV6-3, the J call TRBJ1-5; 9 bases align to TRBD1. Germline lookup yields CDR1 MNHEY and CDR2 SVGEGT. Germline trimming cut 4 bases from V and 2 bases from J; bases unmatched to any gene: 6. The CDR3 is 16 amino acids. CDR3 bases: TGTGCCAGCAGTTCCCACAGGGGGCTCGGCAATCAGCCCCAGCATTTT. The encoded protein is CASSSHRGLGNQPQHF.

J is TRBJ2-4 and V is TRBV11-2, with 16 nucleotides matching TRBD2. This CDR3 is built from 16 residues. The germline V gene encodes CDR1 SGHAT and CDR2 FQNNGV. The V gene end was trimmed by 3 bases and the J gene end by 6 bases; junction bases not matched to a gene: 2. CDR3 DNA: TGTGCCAGCAGCTTGGGACTAGCGGGGGGGTCAAACATTCAGTACTTC. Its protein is CASSLGLAGGSNIQYF. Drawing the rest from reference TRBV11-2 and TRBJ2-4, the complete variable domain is EAGVAQSPRYKIIEKRQSVAFWCNPISGHATLYWYQQILGQGPKLLIQFQNNGVVDDSQLPKDRFSAERLKGVDSTLKIQPAKLEDSAVYLCASSLGLAGGSNIQYFGAGTRLSVL.

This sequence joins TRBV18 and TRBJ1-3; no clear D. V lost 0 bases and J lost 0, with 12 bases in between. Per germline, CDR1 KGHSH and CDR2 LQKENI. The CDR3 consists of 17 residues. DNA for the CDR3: TGTGCCAGCTCACCACCTACCCGACCGCTCTCTGGAAACACCATATATTTT. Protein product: CASSPPTRPLSGNTIYF.

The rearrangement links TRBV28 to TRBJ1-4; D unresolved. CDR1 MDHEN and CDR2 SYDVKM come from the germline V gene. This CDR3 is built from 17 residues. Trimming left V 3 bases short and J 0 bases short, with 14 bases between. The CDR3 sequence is CASSFWSFGATNEKLFF. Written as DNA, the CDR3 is TGTGCCAGCAGTTTTTGGTCCTTCGGTGCAACTAATGAAAAACTGTTTTTT.

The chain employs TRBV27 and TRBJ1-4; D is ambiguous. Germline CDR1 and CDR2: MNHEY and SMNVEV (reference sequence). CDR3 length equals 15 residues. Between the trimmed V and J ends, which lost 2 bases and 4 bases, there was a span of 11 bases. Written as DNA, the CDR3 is TGTGCCAGCAGTTTAGATGGGTTTGGTAATGAAAAACTGTTTTTT. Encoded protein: CASSLDGFGNEKLFF. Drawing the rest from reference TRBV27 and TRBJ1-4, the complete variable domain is EAQVTQNPRYLITVTGKKLTVTCSQNMNHEYMSWYRQDPGLGLRQIYYSMNVEVTDKGDVPEGYKVSRKEKRNFPLILESPSPNQTSLYFCASSLDGFGNEKLFFGSGTQLSVL.

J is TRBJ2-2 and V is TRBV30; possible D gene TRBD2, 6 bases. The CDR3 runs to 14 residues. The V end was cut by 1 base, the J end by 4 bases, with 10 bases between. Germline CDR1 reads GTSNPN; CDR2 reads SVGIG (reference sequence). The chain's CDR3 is CAWSGAAGTGELFF. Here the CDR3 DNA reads TGTGCCTGGAGTGGGGCAGCGGGCACCGGGGAGCTGTTTTTT.

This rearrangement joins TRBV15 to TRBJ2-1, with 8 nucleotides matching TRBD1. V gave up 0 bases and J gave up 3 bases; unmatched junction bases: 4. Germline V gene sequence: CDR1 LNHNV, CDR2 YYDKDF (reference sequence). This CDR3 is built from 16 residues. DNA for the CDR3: TGTGCCACCAGCAGAGACAGGGGGCGATTCTACAATGAGCAGTTCTTC. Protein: CATSRDRGRFYNEQFF.

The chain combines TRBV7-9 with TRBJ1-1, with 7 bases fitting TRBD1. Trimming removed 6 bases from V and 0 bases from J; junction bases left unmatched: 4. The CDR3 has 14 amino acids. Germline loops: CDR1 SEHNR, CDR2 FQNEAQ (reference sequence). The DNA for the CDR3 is TGTGCCAGCAGGAGACAGGGCCTGAACACTGAAGCTTTCTTT. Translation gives CASRRQGLNTEAFF.

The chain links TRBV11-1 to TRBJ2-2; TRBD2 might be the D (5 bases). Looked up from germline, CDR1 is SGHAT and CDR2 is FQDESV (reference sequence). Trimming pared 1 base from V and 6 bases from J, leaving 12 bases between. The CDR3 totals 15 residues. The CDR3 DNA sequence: TGTGCCAGCAGCTTAGGATCCCTAGCTCCCGGGGAGCTGTTTTTT. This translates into CASSLGSLAPGELFF.

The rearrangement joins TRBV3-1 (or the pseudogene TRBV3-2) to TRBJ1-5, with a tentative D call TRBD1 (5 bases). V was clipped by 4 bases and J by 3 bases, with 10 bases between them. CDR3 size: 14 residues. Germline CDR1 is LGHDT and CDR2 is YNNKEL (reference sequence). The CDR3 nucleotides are TGTGCCAGCAGCCTCCTCGGGACCAATCAGCCCCAGCATTTT. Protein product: CASSLLGTNQPQHF.

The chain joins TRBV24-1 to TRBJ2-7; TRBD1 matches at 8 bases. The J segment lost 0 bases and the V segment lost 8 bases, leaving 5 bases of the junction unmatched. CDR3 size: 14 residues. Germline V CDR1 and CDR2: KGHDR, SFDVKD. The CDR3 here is CATTDRASSYEQYF. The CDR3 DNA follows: TGTGCCACCACGGACAGGGCCAGCTCCTACGAGCAGTACTTC.

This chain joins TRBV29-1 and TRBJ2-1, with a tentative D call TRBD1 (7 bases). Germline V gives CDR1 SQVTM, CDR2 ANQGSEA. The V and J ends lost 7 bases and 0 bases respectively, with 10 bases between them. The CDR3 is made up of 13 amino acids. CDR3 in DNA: TGCAGCGGGGGGGACAGCTCCTACAATGAGCAGTTCTTC. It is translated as CSGGDSSYNEQFF.

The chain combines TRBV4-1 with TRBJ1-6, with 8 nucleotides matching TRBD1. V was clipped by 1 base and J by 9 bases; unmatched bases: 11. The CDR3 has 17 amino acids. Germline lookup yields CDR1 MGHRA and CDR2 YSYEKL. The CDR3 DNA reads TGCGCCAGCAGCCAAGTCGTCCCCAGGGGGCTTGGTTCACCCCTCCACTTT. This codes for CASSQVVPRGLGSPLHF.

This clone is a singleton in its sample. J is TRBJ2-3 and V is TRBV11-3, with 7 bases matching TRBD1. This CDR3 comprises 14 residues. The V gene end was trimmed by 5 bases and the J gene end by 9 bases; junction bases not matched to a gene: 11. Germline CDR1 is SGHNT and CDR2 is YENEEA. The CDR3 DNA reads TGTGCCAGCAGCGGCCTAGACAGGGATGGGACGCAGTATTTT. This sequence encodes CASSGLDRDGTQYF.

The CDR3 sequence is CASSFTAPLDTYTF. CDR3 nucleotide sequence: TGCGCCAGCAGCTTTACAGCGCCCCTAGATACCTACACCTTC. The rearrangement uses TRBV5-1 and TRBJ1-2, with D uncertain. The V and J ends lost 2 bases and 10 bases respectively, with 18 bases between them. The CDR3 runs 14 residues. Germline CDR1 reads SGHRS; CDR2 reads YFSETQ. Full variable domain (missing parts from reference TRBV5-1 and TRBJ1-2): KAGVTQTPRYLIKTRGQQVTLSCSPISGHRSVSWYQQTPGQGLQFLFEYFSETQRNKGNFPGRFSGRQFSNSRSEMNVSTLELGDSALYLCASSFTAPLDTYTFGSGTRLTVV.

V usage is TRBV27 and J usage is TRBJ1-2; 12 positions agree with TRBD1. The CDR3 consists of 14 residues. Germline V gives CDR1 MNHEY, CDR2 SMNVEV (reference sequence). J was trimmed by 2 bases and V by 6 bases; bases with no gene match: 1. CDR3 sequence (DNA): TGTGCCAGCAGGGGGACAGGGGGCAACTATGGCTACACCTTC. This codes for CASRGTGGNYGYTF.

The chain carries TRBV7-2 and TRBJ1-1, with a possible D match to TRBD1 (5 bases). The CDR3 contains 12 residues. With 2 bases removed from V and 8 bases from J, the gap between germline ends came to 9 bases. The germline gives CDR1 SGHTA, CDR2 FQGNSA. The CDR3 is CASSLRTQEAFF. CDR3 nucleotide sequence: TGTGCCAGCAGCTTACGGACACAGGAAGCTTTCTTT.

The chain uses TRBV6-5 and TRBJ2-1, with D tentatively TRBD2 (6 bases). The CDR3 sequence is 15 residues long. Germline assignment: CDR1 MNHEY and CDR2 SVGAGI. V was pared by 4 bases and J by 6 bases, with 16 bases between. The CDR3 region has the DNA TGTGCCAGCAGTTTCACTAGCTCCGGGCCCAATGAGCAGTTCTTC. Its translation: CASSFTSSGPNEQFF.

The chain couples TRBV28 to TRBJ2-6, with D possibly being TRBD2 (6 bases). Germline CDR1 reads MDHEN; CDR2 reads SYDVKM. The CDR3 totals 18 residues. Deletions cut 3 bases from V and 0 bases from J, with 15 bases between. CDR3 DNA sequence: TGTGCCAGCAGTTTGGAGGGTCCATCCATCTCTGGGGCCAACGTCCTGACTTTC. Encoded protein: CASSLEGPSISGANVLTF.

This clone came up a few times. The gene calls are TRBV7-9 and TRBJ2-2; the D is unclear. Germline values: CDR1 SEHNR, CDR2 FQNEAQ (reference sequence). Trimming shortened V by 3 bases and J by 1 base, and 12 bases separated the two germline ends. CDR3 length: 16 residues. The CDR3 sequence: CASSFGPALNTGELFF. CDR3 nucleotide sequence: TGTGCCAGCAGCTTTGGTCCAGCGTTGAACACCGGGGAGCTGTTTTTT. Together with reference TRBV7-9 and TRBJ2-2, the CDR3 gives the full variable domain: DTGVSQNPRHKITKRGQNVTFRCDPISEHNRLYWYRQTLGQGPEFLTYFQNEAQLEKSRLLSDRFSAERPKGSFSTLEIQRTEQGDSAMYLCASSFGPALNTGELFFGEGSRLTVL.

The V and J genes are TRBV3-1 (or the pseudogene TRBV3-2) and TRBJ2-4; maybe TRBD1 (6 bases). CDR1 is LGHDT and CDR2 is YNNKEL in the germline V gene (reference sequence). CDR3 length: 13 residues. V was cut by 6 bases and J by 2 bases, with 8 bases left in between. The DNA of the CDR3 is TGTGCCAGCAGTGGACAGACCAAAAACATTCAGTACTTC. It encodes CASSGQTKNIQYF.

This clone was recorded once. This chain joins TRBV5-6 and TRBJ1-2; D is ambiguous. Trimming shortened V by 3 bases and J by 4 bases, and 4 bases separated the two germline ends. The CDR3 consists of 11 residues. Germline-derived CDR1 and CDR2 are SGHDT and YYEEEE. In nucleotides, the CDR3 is TGTGCCAGCAGCTCCGCCTATGGCTACACCTTC. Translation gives CASSSAYGYTF.

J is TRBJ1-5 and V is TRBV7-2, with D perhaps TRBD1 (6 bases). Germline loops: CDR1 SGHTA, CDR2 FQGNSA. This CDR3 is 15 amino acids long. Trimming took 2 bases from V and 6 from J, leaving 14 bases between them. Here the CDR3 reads CASSLHRANSQPQHF. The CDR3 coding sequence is TGTGCCAGCAGCTTACACAGGGCGAATTCTCAGCCCCAGCATTTT.

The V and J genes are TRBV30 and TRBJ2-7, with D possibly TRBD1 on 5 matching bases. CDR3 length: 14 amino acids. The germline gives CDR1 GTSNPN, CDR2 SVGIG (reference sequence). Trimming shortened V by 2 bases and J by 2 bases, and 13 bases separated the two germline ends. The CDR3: CAWSPPTEPYEQYF. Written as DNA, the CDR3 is TGTGCCTGGAGTCCCCCGACAGAACCCTACGAGCAGTACTTC.

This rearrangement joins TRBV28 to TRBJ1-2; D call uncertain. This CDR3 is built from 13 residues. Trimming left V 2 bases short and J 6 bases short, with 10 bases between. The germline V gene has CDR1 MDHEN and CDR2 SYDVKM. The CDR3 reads CASSLAGDDGYTF. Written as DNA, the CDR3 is TGTGCCAGCAGTTTAGCAGGTGACGATGGCTACACCTTC.